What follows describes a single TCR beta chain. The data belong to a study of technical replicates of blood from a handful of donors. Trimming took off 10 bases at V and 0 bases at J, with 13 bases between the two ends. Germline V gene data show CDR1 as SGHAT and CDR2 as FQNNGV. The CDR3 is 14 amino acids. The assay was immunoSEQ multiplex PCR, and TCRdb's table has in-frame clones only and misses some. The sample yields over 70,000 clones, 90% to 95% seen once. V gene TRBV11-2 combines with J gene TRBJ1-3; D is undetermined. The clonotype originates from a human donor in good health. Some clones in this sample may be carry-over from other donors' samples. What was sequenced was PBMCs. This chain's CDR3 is CATRPTSSGNTIYF. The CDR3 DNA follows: TGTGCCACCCGACCTACTAGCTCTGGAAACACCATATATTTT.